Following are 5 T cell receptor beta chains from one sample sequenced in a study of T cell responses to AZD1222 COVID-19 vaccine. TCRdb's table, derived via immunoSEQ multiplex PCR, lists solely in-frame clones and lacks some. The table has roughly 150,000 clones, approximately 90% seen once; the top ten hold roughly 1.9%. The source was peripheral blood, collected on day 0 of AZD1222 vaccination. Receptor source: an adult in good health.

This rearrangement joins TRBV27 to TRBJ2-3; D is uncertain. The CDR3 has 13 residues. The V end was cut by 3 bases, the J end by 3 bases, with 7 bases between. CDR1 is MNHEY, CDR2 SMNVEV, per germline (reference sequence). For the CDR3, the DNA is TGTGCCAGCAGTTTGTTAAGGACAGATACGCAGTATTTT. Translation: CASSLLRTDTQYF.

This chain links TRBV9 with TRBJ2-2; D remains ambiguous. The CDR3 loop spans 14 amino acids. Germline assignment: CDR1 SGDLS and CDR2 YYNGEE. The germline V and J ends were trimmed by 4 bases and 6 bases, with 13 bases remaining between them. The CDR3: CASSPILVAGELFF. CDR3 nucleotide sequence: TGTGCCAGCAGCCCCATACTTGTAGCCGGGGAGCTGTTTTTT.

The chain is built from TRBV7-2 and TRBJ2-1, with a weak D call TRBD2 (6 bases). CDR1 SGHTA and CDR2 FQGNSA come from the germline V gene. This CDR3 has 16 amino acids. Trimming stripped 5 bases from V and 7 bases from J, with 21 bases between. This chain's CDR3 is CASSPRRGEARNEQFF. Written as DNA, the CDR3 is TGTGCCAGCAGCCCCCGTAGAGGGGAGGCCAGGAATGAGCAGTTCTTC.

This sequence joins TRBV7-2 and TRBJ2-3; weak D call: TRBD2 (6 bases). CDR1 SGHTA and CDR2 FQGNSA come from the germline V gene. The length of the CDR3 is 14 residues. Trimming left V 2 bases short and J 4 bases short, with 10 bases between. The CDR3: CASSLSLASDTQYF. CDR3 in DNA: TGTGCCAGCAGCTTAAGTCTAGCGTCAGATACGCAGTATTTT.

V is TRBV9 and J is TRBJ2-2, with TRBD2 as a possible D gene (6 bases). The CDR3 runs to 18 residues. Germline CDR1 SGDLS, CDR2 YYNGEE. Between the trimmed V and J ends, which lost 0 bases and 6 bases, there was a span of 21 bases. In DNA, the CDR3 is TGTGCCAGCAGCGTAGCGGTTGTACAGCGAGGAGGGGCCGGGGAGCTGTTTTTT. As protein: CASSVAVVQRGGAGELFF.